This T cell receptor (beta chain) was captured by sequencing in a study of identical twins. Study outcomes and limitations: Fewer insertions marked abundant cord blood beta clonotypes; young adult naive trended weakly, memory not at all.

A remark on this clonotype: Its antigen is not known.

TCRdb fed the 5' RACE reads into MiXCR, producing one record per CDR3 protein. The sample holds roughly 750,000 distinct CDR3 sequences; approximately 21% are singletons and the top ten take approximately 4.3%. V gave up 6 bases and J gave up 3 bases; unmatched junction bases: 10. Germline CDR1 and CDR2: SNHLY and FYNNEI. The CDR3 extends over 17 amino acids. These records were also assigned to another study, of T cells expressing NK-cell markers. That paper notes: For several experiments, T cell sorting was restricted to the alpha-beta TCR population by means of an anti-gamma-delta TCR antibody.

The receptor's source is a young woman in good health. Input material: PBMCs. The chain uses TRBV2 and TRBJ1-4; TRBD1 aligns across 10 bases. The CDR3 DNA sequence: TGTGCCAGCAGAAAAACGGGGACAGGGGCCGCTAATGAAAAACTGTTTTTT. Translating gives CASRKTGTGAANEKLFF.